The sequence of this TCR beta chain was determined in a study of T cell repertoires in cytomegalovirus infection. About the research overall: Indicated by public TCR beta signatures were CMV infection and matching HLA type. Broader study findings: People with CMV and the relevant HLA were identified by cumulative public TCR beta family frequency. HLA-C-restricted TCR beta clonotypes specific for CMV led the ex vivo response.

This clonotype was observed a few times. Antigen unknown. Each CDR3 protein gets one entry after TCRdb re-called the reads with MiXCR. The sample records about 110,000 distinct CDR3 sequences, roughly a tenth being singletons. The CDR3 has 16 amino acids. From germline, CDR1 is LNHDA and CDR2 SQIVND (reference sequence). V gave up 4 bases and J gave up 1 base, with 17 bases separating them. The J gene is TRBJ2-7, the V gene TRBV19, with D hard to call. Sequencing input: PBMCs, sequenced either directly or after in vitro stimulation (not recorded which). This TCR was sampled from a human donor in good health (CMV status not recorded). Some clones in this sample may be carry-over from other donors' samples. CDR3 in amino acids: CASSNSGPGYSYEQYF. CDR3 nucleotide sequence: TGTGCCAGTAGTAACTCGGGCCCAGGATATTCCTACGAGCAGTACTTC.